One T cell receptor (beta chain) is described in this entry. Its antigen is not known. Trimming cost V 0 bases and J 0 bases, with 8 bases left between them. CDR1 LGHNA and CDR2 YSLEER come from the germline V gene. The CDR3 sequence is 15 residues long. Carried by the TCR beta cDNA libraries were unique molecular identifiers. Researchers reported 400,000 to 600,000 cDNA molecules coming from around 1 to 9.1 million T cells. TCRdb re-analysed the PCR reads in MiXCR, keeping a single row per CDR3 protein. This sample has 700,000 to 900,000 distinct CDR3 sequences, with 46% found just once. This record comes from a study of post-analysis software for immune sequencing data. Overall study: Relapsing-remitting, secondary progressive and progressive-relapsing multiple sclerosis were all included among the disease courses.

General observations from the study: TRBV5-6, TRBV5-1 and TRBV20-1 were among roughly five TRBV segments more frequent in patients than controls. Samples made in the same batch grouped tightly together by F measure.

This clonotype was sampled from a girl aged 10 to 17 with multiple sclerosis. The specimen sequenced was blood. The chain links TRBV4-3 to TRBJ2-5, with no clear D. The CDR3 region is CASSQEVAYQETQYF. CDR3 sequence (DNA): TGCGCCAGCAGCCAAGAGGTCGCTTACCAAGAGACCCAGTACTTC.